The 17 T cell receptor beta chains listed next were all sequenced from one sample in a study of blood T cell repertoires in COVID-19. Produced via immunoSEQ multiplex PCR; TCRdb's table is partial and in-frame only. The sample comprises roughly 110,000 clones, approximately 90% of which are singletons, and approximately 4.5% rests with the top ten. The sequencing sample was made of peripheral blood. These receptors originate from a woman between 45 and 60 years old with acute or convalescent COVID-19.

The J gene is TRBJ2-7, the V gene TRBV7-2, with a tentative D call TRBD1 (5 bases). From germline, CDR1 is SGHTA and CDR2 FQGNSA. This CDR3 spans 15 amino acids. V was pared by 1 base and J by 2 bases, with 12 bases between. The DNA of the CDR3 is TGTGCCAGCAGCTTAGGTGCAGGGTTGGCCTACGAGCAGTACTTC. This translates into CASSLGAGLAYEQYF.

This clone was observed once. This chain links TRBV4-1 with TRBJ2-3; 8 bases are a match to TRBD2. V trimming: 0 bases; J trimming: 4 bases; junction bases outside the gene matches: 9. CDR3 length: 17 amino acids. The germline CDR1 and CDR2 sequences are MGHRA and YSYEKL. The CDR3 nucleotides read TGCGCCAGCAGCCAAGATTCCCTAGCGGGTGTTGCAGATACGCAGTATTTT. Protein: CASSQDSLAGVADTQYF.

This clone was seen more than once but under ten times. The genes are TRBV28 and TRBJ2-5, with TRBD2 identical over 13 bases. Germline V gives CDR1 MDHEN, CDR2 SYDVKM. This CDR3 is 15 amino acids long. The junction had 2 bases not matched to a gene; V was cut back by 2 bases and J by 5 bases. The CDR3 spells CASSLGLAGEETQYF. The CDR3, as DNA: TGTGCCAGCAGTTTAGGACTAGCGGGAGAGGAGACCCAGTACTTC. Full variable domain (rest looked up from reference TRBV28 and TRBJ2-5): DVKVTQSSRYLVKRTGEKVFLECVQDMDHENMFWYRQDPGLGLRLIYFSYDVKMKEKGDIPEGYSVSREKKERFSLILESASTNQTSMYLCASSLGLAGEETQYFGPGTRLLVL.

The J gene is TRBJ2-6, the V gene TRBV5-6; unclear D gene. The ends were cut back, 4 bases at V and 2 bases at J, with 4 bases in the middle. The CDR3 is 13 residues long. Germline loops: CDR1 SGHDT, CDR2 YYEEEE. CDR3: CASSRAGANVLTF. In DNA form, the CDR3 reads TGTGCCAGCAGCCGAGCTGGGGCCAACGTCCTGACTTTC. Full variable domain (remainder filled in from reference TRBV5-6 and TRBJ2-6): DAGVTQSPTHLIKTRGQQVTLRCSPKSGHDTVSWYQQALGQGPQFIFQYYEEEERQRGNFPDRFSGHQFPNYSSELNVNALLLGDSALYLCASSRAGANVLTFGAGSRLTVL.

CDR3 bases: TGTGCCAGCAGCCAGGGACTAGCGGGAGGGTCGTTCTTC. Its protein is CASSQGLAGGSFF. This chain connects TRBV7-2 to TRBJ2-1; 16 nucleotides align to TRBD2. The ends lost 5 bases at V and 15 bases at J; junction bases unmatched: 4. The CDR3 is 13 amino acids. Germline V CDR1 and CDR2: SGHTA, FQGNSA.

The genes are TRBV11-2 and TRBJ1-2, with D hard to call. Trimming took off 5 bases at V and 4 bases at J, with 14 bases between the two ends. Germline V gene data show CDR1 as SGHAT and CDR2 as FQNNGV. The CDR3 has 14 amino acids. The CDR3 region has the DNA TGTGCCAGCAGCCCCCTCAGGCAAACCTATGGCTACACCTTC. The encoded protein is CASSPLRQTYGYTF.

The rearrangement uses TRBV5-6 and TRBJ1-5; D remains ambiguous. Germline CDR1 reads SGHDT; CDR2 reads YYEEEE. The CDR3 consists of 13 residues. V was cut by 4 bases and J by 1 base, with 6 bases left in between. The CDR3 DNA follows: TGTGCCAGCAGCACCGGGAGCAATCAGCCCCAGCATTTT. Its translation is CASSTGSNQPQHF.

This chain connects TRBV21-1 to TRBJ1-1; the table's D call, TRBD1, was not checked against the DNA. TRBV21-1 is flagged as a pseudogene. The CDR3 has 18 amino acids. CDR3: CASQALSDRLCLHHEAFF. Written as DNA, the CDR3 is TGTGCCAGCCAAGCATTAAGTGACAGGCTTTGCCTCCATCATGAAGCTTTCTTT.

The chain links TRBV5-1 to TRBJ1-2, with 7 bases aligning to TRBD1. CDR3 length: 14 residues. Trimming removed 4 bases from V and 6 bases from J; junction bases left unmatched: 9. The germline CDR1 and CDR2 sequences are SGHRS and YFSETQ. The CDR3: CASSIDRERDGYTF. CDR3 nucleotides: TGCGCCAGCAGCATAGACAGGGAGAGGGATGGCTACACCTTC.

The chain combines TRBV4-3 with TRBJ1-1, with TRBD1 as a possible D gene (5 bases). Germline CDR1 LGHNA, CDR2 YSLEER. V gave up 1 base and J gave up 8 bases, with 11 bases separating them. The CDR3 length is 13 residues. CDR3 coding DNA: TGCGCCAGCAGCCAAGCAGGGTTAGGAGAAGCTTTCTTT. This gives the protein CASSQAGLGEAFF.

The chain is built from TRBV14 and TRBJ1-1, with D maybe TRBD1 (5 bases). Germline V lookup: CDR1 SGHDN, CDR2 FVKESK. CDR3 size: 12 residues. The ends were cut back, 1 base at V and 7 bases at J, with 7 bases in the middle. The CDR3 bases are TGTGCCAGCAGCCAAGCAGGGATTGAAGCTTTCTTT. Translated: CASSQAGIEAFF.

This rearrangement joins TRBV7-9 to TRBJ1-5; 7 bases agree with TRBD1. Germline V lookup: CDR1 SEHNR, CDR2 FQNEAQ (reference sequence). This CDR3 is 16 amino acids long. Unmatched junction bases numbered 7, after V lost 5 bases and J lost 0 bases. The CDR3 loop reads CASSPGTVYSNQPQHF. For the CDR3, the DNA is TGTGCCAGCAGCCCAGGGACAGTCTATAGCAATCAGCCCCAGCATTTT.

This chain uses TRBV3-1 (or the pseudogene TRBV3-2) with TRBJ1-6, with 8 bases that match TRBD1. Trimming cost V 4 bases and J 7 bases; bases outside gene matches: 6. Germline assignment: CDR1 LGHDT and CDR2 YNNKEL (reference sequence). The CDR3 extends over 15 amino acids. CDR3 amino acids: CASSRTGLSNSPLHF. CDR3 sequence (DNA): TGTGCCAGCAGCCGGACAGGGCTCTCGAATTCACCCCTCCACTTT.

The CDR3 DNA reads TGTGCCAGCACACAGGGGGACATCGGCGAGCAGTACTTC. It yields the protein CASTQGDIGEQYF. The gene calls are TRBV28 and TRBJ2-7; TRBD1 aligns across 8 bases. Germline lookup yields CDR1 MDHEN and CDR2 SYDVKM. The CDR3 has 13 residues. The trim removed 7 bases at V and 6 bases at J, leaving 8 bases unmatched.

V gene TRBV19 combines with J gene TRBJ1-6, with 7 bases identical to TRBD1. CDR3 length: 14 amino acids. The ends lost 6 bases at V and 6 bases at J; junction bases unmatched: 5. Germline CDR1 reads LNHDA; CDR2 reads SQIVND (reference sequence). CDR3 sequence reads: CASRSWDSNSPLHF. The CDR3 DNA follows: TGTGCCAGTAGAAGCTGGGACAGTAATTCACCCCTCCACTTT.

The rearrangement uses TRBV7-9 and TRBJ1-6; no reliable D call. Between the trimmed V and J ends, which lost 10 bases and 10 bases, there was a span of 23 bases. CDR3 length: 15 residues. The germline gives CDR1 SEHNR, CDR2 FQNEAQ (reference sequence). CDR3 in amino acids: CATTNRAPGVSPLHF. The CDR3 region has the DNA TGTGCCACCACAAACCGGGCTCCGGGAGTATCACCCCTCCACTTT.

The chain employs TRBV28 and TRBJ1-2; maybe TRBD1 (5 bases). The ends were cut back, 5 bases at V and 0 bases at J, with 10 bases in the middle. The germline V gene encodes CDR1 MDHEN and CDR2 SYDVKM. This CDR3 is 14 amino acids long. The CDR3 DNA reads TGTGCCAGCAGTCCCCCGGGGGCTAACTATGGCTACACCTTC. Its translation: CASSPPGANYGYTF.